This T cell receptor beta chain was profiled in a study of T cell changes during pregnancy in multiple sclerosis. The CDR3 sequence is 16 residues long. CDR1 and CDR2 (germline): SEHNR, FQNEAQ (reference sequence). Unmatched junction bases numbered 2, after V lost 4 bases and J lost 2 bases. TCRdb keeps only in-frame clones here, not all; method: immunoSEQ multiplex PCR. The repertoire includes about 34,000 clones, about nine tenths of them detected once, and under 15% sits in the top ten. This clone was seen more than once but under ten times. V gene TRBV7-9 combines with J gene TRBJ2-6; TRBD1 aligns across 10 bases. The clonotype originates from a female donor with multiple sclerosis, enrolled in a pregnancy study. Sequencing was performed on CD8+ T cells from peripheral blood mononuclear cells, taken in the first trimester of pregnancy. The CDR3 DNA sequence: TGTGCCAGCAGCTCGACAGGGGGCGCTGGGGCCAACGTCCTGACTTTC. Translation gives CASSSTGGAGANVLTF.